The sequence of this TCR beta chain was determined in a study of Ad26.COV2.S vaccination and SARS-CoV-2 variants. The wider study: Sample donor was a member of the COV1001 Ad26.COV2.S trial arm. Once or twice, 56 days apart, Ad26.COV2.S was delivered intramuscularly. Findings and caveats of the study: Reportedly, after vaccination the spike-specific CD8+ and CD4+ T cell responses displayed substantial breadth.

This clone was seen once. The antigen is undetermined. Germline lookup yields CDR1 SGHAT and CDR2 FQNNGV. The CDR3 runs 16 residues. The junction had 12 bases not matched to a gene; V was cut back by 6 bases and J by 4 bases. Libraries were prepared by immunoSEQ multiplex PCR; TCRdb keeps only in-frame clonotypes and omits some of them. The table shows around 500,000 clones, with 80% to 90% occurring only once. The treatment was: approximately 18 received Ad26.COV2.S at low or high dose, single or two shots; about 5 received placebo; per-sample allocation not given. Collection of samples fell on day 63 after the first vaccine or placebo injection. Ad26.COV2.S expressed prefusion-stabilized spike from the original Wuhan strain.

The sequence was obtained from a person aged 18-60 years who received the Ad26.COV2.S COVID-19 vaccine or a placebo. The sample was peripheral blood, taken in a trial of Ad26.COV2.S vaccine versus placebo. The chain is built from TRBV11-2 and TRBJ2-3; 8 nucleotides agree with TRBD2. DNA for the CDR3: TGTGCCAGCAGAGATCGGTACGGGAGGGCCGCAGATACGCAGTATTTT. This codes for CASRDRYGRAADTQYF.